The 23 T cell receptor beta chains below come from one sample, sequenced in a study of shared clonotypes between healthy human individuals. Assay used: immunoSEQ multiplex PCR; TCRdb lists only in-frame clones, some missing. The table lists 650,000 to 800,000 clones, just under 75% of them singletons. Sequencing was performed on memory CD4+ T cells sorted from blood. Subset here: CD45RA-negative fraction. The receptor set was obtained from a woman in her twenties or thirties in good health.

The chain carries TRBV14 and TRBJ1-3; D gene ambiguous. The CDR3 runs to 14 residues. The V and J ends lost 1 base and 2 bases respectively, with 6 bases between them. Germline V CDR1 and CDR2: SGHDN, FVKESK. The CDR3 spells CASSQGGAGNTIYF. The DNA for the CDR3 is TGTGCCAGCAGCCAAGGCGGGGCTGGAAACACCATATATTTT.

CDR3 bases: TGTGCCAGCAGCCCCGGGGGAGGGCCGGATGAGCAGTTCTTC. This translates into CASSPGGGPDEQFF. The chain recombines TRBV28 with TRBJ2-1; 7 nucleotides align to TRBD2. The J segment lost 8 bases and the V segment lost 6 bases, leaving 10 bases of the junction unmatched. The CDR3 loop spans 14 amino acids. Germline CDR1 MDHEN, CDR2 SYDVKM. The whole variable domain, filled in from reference TRBV28 and TRBJ2-1, reads DVKVTQSSRYLVKRTGEKVFLECVQDMDHENMFWYRQDPGLGLRLIYFSYDVKMKEKGDIPEGYSVSREKKERFSLILESASTNQTSMYLCASSPGGGPDEQFFGPGTRLTVL.

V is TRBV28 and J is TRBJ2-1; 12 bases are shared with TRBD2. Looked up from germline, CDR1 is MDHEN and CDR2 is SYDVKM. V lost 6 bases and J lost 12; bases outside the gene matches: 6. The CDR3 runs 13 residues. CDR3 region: CASRPPSGRAQFF. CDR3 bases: TGTGCCAGCAGACCGCCTAGCGGGAGGGCGCAGTTCTTC.

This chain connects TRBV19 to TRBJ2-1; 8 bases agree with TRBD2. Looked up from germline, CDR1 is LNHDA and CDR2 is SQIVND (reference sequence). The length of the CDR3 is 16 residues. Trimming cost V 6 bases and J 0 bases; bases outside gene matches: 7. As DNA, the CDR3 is TGTGCCAGTAGACTAGCGGCATCTTCCTCCTACAATGAGCAGTTCTTC. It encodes CASRLAASSSYNEQFF. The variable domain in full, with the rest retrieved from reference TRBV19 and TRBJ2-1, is DGGITQSPKYLFRKEGQNVTLSCEQNLNHDAMYWYRQDPGQGLRLIYYSQIVNDFQKGDIAEGYSVSREKKESFPLTVTSAQKNPTAFYLCASRLAASSSYNEQFFGPGTRLTVL.

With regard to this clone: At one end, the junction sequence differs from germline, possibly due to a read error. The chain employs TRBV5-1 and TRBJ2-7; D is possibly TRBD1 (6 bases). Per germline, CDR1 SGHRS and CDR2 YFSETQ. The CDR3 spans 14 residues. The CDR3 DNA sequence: TGCGCCAGCAGCTCGACCAGGGGACCCTACCAGCAGTACTTC. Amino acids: CASSSTRGPYQQYF.

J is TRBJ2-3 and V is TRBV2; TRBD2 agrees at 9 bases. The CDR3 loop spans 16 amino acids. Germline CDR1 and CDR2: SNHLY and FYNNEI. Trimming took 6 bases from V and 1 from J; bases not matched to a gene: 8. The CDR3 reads CASRGLLAGGTDTQYF. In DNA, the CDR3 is TGTGCCAGCAGGGGACTTTTAGCGGGAGGCACAGATACGCAGTATTTT.

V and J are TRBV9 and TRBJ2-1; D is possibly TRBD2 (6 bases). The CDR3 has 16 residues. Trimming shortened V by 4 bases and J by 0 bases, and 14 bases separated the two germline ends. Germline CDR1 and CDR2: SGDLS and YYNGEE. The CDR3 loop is CASSNSGRSSYNEQFF. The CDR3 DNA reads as TGTGCCAGCAGCAATAGCGGACGGAGCTCCTACAATGAGCAGTTCTTC.

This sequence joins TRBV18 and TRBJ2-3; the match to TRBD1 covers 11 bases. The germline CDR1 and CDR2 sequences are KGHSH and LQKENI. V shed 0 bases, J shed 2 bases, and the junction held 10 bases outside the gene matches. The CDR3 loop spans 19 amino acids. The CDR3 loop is CASSPPRTGGPVYTDTQYF. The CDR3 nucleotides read TGTGCCAGCTCACCACCCCGGACAGGGGGCCCCGTTTACACAGATACGCAGTATTTT.

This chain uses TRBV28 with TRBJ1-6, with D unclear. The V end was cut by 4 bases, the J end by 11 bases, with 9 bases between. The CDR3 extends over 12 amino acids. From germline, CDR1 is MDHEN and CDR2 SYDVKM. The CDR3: CASSSTSPPLHF. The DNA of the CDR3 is TGTGCCAGCAGTTCGACATCTCCACCCCTCCACTTT.

CDR3 protein: CASRSRQGAYEQYF. The CDR3, as DNA: TGTGCCAGCAGGTCGCGGCAGGGGGCCTACGAGCAGTACTTC. The chain couples TRBV6-6 to TRBJ2-7; TRBD1 matches 7 bases. V was clipped by 6 bases and J by 2 bases; unmatched bases: 7. Germline CDR1 reads MNHNY; CDR2 reads SVGAGI (reference sequence). The CDR3 runs to 14 residues.

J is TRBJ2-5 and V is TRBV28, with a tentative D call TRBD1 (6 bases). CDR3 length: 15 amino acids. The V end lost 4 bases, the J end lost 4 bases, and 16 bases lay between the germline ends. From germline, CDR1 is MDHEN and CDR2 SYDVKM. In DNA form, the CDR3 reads TGTGCCAGCAGTTCGGGGACACCTGAGCTAGAGACCCAGTACTTC. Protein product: CASSSGTPELETQYF.

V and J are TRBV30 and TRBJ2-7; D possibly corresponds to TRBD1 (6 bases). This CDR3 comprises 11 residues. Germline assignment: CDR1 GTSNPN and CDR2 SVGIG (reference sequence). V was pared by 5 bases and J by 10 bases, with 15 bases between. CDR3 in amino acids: CAWENRAYQYF. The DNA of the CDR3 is TGTGCCTGGGAGAACAGGGCGTACCAGTACTTC.

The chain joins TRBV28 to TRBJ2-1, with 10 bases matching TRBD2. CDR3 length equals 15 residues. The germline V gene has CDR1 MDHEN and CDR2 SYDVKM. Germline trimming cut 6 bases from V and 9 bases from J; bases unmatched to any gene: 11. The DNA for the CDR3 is TGTGCCAGCAGGCTAGCGGGAGTAGACAGGGGTGAGCAGTTCTTC. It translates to CASRLAGVDRGEQFF.

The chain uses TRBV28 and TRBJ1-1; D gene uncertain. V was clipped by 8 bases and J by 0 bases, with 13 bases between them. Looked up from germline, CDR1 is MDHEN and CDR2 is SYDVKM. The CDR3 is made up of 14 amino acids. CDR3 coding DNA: TGTGCCAGCGGAAAAAGACACTTGAACACTGAAGCTTTCTTT. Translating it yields CASGKRHLNTEAFF.

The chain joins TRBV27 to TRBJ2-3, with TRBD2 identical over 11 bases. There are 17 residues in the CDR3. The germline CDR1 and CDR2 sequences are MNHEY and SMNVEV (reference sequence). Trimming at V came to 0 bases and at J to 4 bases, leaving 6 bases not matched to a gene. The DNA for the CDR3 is TGTGCCAGCAGTTTATCCCCACTAGCGGGAGTGGCAGATACGCAGTATTTT. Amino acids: CASSLSPLAGVADTQYF.

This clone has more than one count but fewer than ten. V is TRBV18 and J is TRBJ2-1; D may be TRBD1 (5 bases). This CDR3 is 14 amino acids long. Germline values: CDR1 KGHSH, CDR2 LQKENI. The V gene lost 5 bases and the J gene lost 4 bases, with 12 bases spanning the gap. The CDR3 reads CASSMKGVYNEQFF. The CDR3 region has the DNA TGTGCCAGCTCAATGAAAGGGGTTTACAATGAGCAGTTCTTC. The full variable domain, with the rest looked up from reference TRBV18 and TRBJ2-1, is NAGVMQNPRHLVRRRGQEARLRCSPMKGHSHVYWYRQLPEEGLKFMVYLQKENIIDESGMPKERFSAEFPKEGPSILRIQQVVRGDSAAYFCASSMKGVYNEQFFGPGTRLTVL.

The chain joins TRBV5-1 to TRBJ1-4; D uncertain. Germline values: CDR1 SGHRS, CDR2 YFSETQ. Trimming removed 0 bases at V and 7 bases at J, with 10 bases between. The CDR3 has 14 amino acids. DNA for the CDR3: TGCGCCAGCAGCTTGGCGGTTGGAGGTGAAAAACTGTTTTTT. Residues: CASSLAVGGEKLFF.

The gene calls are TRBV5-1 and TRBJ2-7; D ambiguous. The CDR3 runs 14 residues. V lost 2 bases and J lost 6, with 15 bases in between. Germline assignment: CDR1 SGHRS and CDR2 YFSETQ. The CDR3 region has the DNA TGCGCCAGCAGCTTTTCGGACGCGCGCTCCGAGCAGTACTTC. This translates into CASSFSDARSEQYF. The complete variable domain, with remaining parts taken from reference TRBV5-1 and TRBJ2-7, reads KAGVTQTPRYLIKTRGQQVTLSCSPISGHRSVSWYQQTPGQGLQFLFEYFSETQRNKGNFPGRFSGRQFSNSRSEMNVSTLELGDSALYLCASSFSDARSEQYFGPGTRLTVT.

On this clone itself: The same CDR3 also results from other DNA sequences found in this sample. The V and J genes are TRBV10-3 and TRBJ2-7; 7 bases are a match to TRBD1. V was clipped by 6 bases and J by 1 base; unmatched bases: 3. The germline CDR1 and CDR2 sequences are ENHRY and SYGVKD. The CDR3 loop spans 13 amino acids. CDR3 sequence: CAISRDRSYEQYF. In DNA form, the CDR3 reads TGTGCCATCAGCCGGGACAGATCCTACGAGCAGTACTTC.

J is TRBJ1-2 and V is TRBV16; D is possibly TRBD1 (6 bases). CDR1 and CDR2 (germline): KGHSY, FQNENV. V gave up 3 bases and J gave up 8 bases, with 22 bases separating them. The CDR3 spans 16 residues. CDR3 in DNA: TGTGCCAGCAGCCACAATGGACAGCTACGGCTCGGGGGCTACACCTTC. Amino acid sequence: CASSHNGQLRLGGYTF. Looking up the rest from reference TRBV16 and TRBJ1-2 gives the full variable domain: GEEVAQTPKHLVRGEGQKAKLYCAPIKGHSYVFWYQQVLKNEFKFLISFQNENVFDETGMPKERFSAKCLPNSPCSLEIQATKLEDSAVYFCASSHNGQLRLGGYTFGSGTRLTVV.

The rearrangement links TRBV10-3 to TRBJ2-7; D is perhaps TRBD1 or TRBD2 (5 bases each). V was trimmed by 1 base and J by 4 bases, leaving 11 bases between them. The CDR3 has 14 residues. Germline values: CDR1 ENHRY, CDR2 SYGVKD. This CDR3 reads CAISELGDRYEQYF. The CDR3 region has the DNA TGTGCCATCAGTGAGTTGGGGGATAGATACGAGCAGTACTTC.

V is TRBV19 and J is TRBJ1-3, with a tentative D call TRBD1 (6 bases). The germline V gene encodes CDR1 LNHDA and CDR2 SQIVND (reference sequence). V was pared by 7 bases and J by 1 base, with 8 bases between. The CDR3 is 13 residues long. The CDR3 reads CASNRDSGNTIYF. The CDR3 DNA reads TGTGCCAGTAACAGGGATTCTGGAAACACCATATATTTT.

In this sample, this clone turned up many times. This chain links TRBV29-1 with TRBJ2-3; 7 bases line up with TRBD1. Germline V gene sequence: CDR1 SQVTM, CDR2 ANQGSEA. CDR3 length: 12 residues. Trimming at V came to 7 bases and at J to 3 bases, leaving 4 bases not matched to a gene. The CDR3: CSARQGTDTQYF. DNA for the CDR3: TGCAGCGCTAGACAGGGAACAGATACGCAGTATTTT.